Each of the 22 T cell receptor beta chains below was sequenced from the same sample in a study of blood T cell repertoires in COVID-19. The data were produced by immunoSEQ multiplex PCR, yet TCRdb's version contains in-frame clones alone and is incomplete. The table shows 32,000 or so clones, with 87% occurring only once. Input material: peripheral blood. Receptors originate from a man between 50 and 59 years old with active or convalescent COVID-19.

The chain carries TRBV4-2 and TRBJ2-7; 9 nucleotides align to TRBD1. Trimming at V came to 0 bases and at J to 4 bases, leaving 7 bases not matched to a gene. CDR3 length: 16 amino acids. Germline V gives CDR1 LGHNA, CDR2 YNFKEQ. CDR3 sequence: CASSQDGTGRRYEQYF. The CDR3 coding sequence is TGTGCCAGCAGCCAAGATGGGACAGGGAGGAGGTACGAGCAGTACTTC.

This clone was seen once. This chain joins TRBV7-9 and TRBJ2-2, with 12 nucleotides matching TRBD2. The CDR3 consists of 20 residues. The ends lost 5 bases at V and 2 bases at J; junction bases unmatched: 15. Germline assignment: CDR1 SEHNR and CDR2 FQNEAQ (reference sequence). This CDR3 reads CASSKRLAGALGVNTGELFF. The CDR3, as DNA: TGTGCCAGCAGCAAACGACTAGCGGGAGCTTTGGGCGTCAACACCGGGGAGCTGTTTTTT.

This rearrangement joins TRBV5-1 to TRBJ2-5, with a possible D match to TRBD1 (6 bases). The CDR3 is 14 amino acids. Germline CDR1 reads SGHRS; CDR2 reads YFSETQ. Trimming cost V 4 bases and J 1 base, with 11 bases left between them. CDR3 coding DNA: TGCGCCAGCAGCCCCGGACAGACCCAAGAGACCCAGTACTTC. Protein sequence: CASSPGQTQETQYF.

CDR3 sequence (DNA): TGCGCCAGGACCTTAAAGGGGGCTGAGGCCAACGTCCTGACTTTC. Translation: CARTLKGAEANVLTF. V and J are TRBV5-1 and TRBJ2-6; 7 bases map to TRBD1. This CDR3 has 15 residues. Trimming cost V 8 bases and J 6 bases; bases outside gene matches: 11. The germline V gene has CDR1 SGHRS and CDR2 YFSETQ. The variable domain in full, with the rest retrieved from reference TRBV5-1 and TRBJ2-6, is KAGVTQTPRYLIKTRGQQVTLSCSPISGHRSVSWYQQTPGQGLQFLFEYFSETQRNKGNFPGRFSGRQFSNSRSEMNVSTLELGDSALYLCARTLKGAEANVLTFGAGSRLTVL.

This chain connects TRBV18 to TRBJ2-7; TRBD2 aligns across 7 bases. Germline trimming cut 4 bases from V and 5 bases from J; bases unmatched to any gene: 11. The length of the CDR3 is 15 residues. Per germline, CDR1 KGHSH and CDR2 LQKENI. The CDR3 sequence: CASSLSWGGVDEQYF. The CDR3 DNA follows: TGTGCCAGCTCACTGAGCTGGGGGGGGGTCGACGAGCAGTACTTC.

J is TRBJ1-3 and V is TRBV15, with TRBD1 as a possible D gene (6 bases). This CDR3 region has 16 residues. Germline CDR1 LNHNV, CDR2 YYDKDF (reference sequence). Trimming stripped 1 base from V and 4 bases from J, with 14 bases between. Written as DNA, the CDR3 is TGTGCCACCAGCAGAGGATTAGGGGGGGCCGGAAACACCATATATTTT. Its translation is CATSRGLGGAGNTIYF.

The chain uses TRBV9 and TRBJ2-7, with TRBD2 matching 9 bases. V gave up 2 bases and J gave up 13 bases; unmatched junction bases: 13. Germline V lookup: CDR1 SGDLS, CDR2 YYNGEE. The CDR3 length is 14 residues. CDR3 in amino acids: CASSVGLASIGKYF. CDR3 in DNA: TGTGCCAGCAGCGTGGGACTAGCCTCTATAGGGAAATACTTC. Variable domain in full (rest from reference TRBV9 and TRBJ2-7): DSGVTQTPKHLITATGQRVTLRCSPRSGDLSVYWYQQSLDQGLQFLIQYYNGEERAKGNILERFSAQQFPDLHSELNLSSLELGDSALYFCASSVGLASIGKYFGPGTRLTVT.

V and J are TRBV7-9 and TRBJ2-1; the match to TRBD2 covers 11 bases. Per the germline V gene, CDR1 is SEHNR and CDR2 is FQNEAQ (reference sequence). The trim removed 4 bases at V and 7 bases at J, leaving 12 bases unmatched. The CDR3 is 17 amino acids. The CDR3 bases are TGTGCCAGCAGCTCCTTTAGCGGGAGGGCCGGCGGGAATGAGCAGTTCTTC. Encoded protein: CASSSFSGRAGGNEQFF.

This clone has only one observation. The CDR3 protein is CAWQPGQIGEKLFF. CDR3 coding DNA: TGTGCCTGGCAACCGGGACAGATTGGTGAAAAACTGTTTTTT. The V call is TRBV30, the J call TRBJ1-4; 7 nucleotides agree with TRBD1. The V segment lost 5 bases and the J segment 7 bases; nucleotides outside the gene matches: 10. Germline V gives CDR1 GTSNPN, CDR2 SVGIG (reference sequence). The CDR3 length is 14 residues.

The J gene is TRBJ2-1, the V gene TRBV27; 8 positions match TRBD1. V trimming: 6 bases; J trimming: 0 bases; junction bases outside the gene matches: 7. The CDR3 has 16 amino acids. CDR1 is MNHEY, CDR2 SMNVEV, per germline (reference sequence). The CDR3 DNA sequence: TGTGCCAGCAGGGAGGACAGGGCCGGCTCCTACAATGAGCAGTTCTTC. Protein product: CASREDRAGSYNEQFF.

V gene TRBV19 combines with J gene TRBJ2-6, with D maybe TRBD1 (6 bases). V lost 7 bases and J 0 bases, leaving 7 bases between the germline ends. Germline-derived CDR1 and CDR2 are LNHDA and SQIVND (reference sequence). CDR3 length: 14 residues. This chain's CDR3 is CASTGHSGANVLTF. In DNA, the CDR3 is TGTGCCAGTACGGGACACTCTGGGGCCAACGTCCTGACTTTC.

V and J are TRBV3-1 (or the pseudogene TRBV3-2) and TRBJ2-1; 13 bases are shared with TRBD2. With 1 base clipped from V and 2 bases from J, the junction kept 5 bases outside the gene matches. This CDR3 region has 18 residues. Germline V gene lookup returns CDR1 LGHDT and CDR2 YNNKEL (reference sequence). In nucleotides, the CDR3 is TGTGCCAGCAGCCAAGGGGGACTAGCGGGATCCCCCTACAATGAGCAGTTCTTC. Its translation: CASSQGGLAGSPYNEQFF.

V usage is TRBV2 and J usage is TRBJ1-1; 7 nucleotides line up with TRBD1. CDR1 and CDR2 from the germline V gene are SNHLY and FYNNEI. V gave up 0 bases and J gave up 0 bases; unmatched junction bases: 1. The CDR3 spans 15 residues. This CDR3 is CASSEADRMNTEAFF. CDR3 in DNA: TGTGCCAGCAGTGAAGCGGACAGGATGAACACTGAAGCTTTCTTT.

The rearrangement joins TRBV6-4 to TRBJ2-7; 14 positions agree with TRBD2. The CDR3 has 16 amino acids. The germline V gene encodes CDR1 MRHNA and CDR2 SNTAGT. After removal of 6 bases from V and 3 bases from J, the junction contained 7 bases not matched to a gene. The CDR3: CASRGGLAGEHYEQYF. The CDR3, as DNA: TGTGCCAGCAGAGGGGGACTAGCGGGAGAACACTACGAGCAGTACTTC.

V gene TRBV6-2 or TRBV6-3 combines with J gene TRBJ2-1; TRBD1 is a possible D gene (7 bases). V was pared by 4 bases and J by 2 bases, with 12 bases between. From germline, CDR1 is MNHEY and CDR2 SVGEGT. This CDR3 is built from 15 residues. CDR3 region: CASSFQGGAYNEQFF. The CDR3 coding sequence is TGTGCCAGCAGTTTCCAGGGGGGAGCCTACAATGAGCAGTTCTTC.

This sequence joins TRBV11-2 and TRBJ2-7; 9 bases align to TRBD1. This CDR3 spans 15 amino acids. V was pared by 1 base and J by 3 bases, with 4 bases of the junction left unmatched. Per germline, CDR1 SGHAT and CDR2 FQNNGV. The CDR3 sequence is CASSLGGTGNYEQYF. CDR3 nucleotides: TGTGCCAGCAGCTTAGGTGGGACAGGGAACTACGAGCAGTACTTC.

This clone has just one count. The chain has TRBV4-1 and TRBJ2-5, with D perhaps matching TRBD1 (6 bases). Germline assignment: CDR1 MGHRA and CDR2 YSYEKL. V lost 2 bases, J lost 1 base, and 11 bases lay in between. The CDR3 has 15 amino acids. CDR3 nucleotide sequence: TGCGCCAGCAGCCAACCGGGACATCCCCAAGAGACCCAGTACTTC. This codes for CASSQPGHPQETQYF.

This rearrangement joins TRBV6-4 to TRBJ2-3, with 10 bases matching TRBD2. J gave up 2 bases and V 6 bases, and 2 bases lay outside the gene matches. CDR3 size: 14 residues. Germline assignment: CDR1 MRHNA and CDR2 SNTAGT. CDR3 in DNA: TGTGCCAGCAGAGCGGGAGGGCCCACAGATACGCAGTATTTT. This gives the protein CASRAGGPTDTQYF.

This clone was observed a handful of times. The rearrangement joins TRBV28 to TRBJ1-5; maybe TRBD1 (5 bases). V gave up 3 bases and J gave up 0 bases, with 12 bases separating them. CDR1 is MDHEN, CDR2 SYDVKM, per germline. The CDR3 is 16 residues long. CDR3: CASSLYRQISNQPQHF. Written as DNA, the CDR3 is TGTGCCAGCAGTTTGTACAGACAGATTAGCAATCAGCCCCAGCATTTT. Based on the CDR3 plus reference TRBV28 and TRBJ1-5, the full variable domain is DVKVTQSSRYLVKRTGEKVFLECVQDMDHENMFWYRQDPGLGLRLIYFSYDVKMKEKGDIPEGYSVSREKKERFSLILESASTNQTSMYLCASSLYRQISNQPQHFGDGTRLSIL.

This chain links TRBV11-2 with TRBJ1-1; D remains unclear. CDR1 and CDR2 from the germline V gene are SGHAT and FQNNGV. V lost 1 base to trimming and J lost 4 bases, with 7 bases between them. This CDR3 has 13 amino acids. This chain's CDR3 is CASSLGTGTEAFF. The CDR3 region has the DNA TGTGCCAGCAGCTTAGGTACTGGCACTGAAGCTTTCTTT.

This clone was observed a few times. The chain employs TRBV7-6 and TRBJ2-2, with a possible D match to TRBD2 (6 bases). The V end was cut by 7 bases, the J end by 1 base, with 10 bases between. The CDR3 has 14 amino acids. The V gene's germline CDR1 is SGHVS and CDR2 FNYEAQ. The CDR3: CASTVAENTGELFF. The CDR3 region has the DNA TGTGCCAGCACGGTAGCGGAGAACACCGGGGAGCTGTTTTTT.

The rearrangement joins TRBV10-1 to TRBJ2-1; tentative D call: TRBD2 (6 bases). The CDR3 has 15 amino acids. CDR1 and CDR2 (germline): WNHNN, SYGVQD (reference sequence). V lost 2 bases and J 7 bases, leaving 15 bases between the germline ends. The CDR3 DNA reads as TGCGCCAGCAGTGAGAACGGGGTACGGGGGAATGAGCAGTTCTTC. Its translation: CASSENGVRGNEQFF.